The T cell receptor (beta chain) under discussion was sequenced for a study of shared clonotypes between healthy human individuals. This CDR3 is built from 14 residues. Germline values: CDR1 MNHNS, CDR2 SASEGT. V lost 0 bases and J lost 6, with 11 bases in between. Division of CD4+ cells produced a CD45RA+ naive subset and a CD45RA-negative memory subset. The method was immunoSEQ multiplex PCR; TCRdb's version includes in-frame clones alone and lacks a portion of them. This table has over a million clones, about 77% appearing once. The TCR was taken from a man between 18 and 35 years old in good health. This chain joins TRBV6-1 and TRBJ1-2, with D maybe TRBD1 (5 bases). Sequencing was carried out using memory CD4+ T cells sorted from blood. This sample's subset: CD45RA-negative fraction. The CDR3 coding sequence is TGTGCCAGCAGTGAAGCGGGGACGCCGGATGGCTACACCTTC. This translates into CASSEAGTPDGYTF.